This T cell receptor beta chain appears in the sequencing data of a study of blood T cells in healthy people across ages. Then a second PCR, running about 6 to 12 cycles, was carried out with a sample-barcoded 5' primer and a J-beta primer mix. A template-switch adaptor with 12 random nucleotides tagged each cDNA molecule. TCRdb re-derived calls from the 5' RACE reads in MiXCR, one entry per CDR3 protein. The sample has about 690,000 distinct CDR3 sequences; 40% to 50% are singletons. Details on this clonotype: Antigen: not known.

There were at least 6 micrograms of total RNA extracted from every sample. Whole-study results and caveats: Both naive CD4+ cell counts and diversity were greater in long-lived donors than in aged donors. Across the age range, TCR beta diversity per million T cells fell in a roughly linear way.

The CDR3 covers 14 residues. Germline V gene data show CDR1 as SGHTA and CDR2 as FQGNSA. Trimming took 5 bases from V and 5 from J, leaving 13 bases between them. Sequencing was done on a sample of blood. This sequence was found in an elderly man in good health. The chain has TRBV7-2 and TRBJ2-1; D ambiguous. The CDR3 protein is CASSPSRANNEQFF. The CDR3 DNA reads as TGTGCCAGCAGCCCCAGTAGGGCCAACAATGAGCAGTTCTTC.